This T cell receptor (beta chain) was identified during a study of CXCR3-negative and CXCR3-positive naive CD8 T cells. Whole-study findings and limits: Between one naive subset and the other, surface CD5 was comparable, and TCR strength was inferred from TRB CDR3 properties. Whereas memory cells differed, naive CXCR3-negative and CXCR3-positive cells shared similar TRBV-TRBJ usage. Diversity proved comparably high across both naive subsets and much lower in memory CD8+ cells.

CDR3 size: 17 residues. Looked up from germline, CDR1 is MNHNY and CDR2 is SVGAGI (reference sequence). cDNA libraries for TRB were generated by 5' RACE incorporating UMI labels. Reanalyzing the 5' RACE reads, TCRdb keeps one entry per CDR3 protein, without DNA. This sample contains about 90,000 distinct CDR3 sequences. Details on this clonotype: Its antigen is unidentified.

The chain employs TRBV6-6 and TRBJ2-5; as DNA is missing, the TRBD2 call by TCRdb cannot be tested. Sequencing was performed on naive CXCR3- CD8+ T cells from blood. Described subset: CD45RO-CCR7+CD27+CD95- naive CD8+ T cells lacking CXCR3 (TNR3-). The receptor was derived from a human donor in good health. Some clones in this sample may be carry-over from other donors' samples. The CDR3 sequence is CASSYWGLAGVEETQYF.